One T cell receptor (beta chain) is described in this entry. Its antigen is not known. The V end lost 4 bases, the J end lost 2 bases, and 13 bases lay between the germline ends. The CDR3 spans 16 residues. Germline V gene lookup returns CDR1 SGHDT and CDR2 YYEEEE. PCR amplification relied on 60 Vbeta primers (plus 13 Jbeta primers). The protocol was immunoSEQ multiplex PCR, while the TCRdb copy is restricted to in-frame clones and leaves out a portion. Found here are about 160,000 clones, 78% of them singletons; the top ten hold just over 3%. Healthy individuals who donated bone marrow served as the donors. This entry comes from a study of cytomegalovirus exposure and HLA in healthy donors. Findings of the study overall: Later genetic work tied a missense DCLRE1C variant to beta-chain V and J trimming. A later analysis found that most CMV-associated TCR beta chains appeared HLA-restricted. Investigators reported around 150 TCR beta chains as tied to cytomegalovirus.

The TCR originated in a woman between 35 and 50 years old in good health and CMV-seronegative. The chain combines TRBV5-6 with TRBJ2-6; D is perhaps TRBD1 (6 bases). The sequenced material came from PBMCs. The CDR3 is CASSGVGAPGANVLTF. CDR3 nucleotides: TGTGCCAGCAGCGGAGTGGGGGCGCCTGGGGCCAACGTCCTGACTTTC. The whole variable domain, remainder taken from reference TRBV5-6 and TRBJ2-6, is DAGVTQSPTHLIKTRGQQVTLRCSPKSGHDTVSWYQQALGQGPQFIFQYYEEEERQRGNFPDRFSGHQFPNYSSELNVNALLLGDSALYLCASSGVGAPGANVLTFGAGSRLTVL.